The clone carrying this TCR beta chain came up once. The data are from a study of shared clonotypes between healthy human individuals. Trimming removed 5 bases at V and 0 bases at J, with 14 bases between. CDR1 is MDHEN and CDR2 is SYDVKM in the germline V gene. The CDR3 consists of 15 residues. TCRdb keeps only in-frame clones here, not all; method: immunoSEQ multiplex PCR. The data show roughly 2 million clones, roughly 94% seen once. The TCR was taken from a man between 18 and 29 years old in good health. The sequenced sample was naive CD4+ T cells sorted from blood. Subset: CD45RA+ positively selected. The chain carries TRBV28 and TRBJ2-7; D assignment may be TRBD1 or TRBD2 (5 bases each). CDR3 in DNA: TGTGCCAGCAGTAGAGGGGCAGCACTCTCCTACGAGCAGTACTTC. It encodes CASSRGAALSYEQYF.